The 11 T cell receptor beta chains below come from one sample, sequenced in a study of shared clonotypes between healthy human individuals. Sequenced by immunoSEQ multiplex PCR; TCRdb stores in-frame clones only, minus some. The sample includes 2 million to 2.5 million clones, 85% to 95% of them seen just once. The sample consisted of naive CD4+ T cells from PBMCs. Described subset: CD45RA+ positively selected. These receptors all stem from a man in his late teens or twenties in good health. Some clones in this sample may be carry-over from other donors' samples.

This chain connects TRBV5-1 to TRBJ2-7; TRBD1 agrees at 7 bases. From germline, CDR1 is SGHRS and CDR2 YFSETQ. V dropped 4 bases and J dropped 5; count of bases not matched to a gene: 6. The CDR3 has 13 amino acids. CDR3 sequence reads: CASSRDSPNEQYF. CDR3 DNA sequence: TGCGCCAGCAGCCGGGACAGCCCTAACGAGCAGTACTTC.

This chain connects TRBV28 to TRBJ2-7; 9 nucleotides agree with TRBD2. Germline-derived CDR1 and CDR2 are MDHEN and SYDVKM. CDR3 length equals 15 residues. The V and J ends lost 5 bases and 4 bases, in that order; junction bases with no gene match: 9. CDR3 DNA sequence: TGTGCCAGCAGTAGGGCGGGAGGGGCAATTTACGAGCAGTACTTC. Translated, it gives CASSRAGGAIYEQYF.

J is TRBJ2-5 and V is TRBV4-3; D gene ambiguous. Looked up from germline, CDR1 is LGHNA and CDR2 is YSLEER. Trimming shortened V by 0 bases and J by 2 bases, and 7 bases separated the two germline ends. This CDR3 contains 14 residues. The DNA for the CDR3 is TGCGCCAGCAGCCAAGAATCCGCACAAGAGACCCAGTACTTC. This codes for CASSQESAQETQYF.

The V call is TRBV28, the J call TRBJ1-1; no clear D gene. V lost 3 bases and J 0 bases, leaving 17 bases between the germline ends. Germline V lookup: CDR1 MDHEN, CDR2 SYDVKM. The CDR3 is made up of 17 amino acids. In DNA, the CDR3 is TGTGCCAGCAGTTTCGAACTCAGGTTTGACATGAACACTGAAGCTTTCTTT. Its translation is CASSFELRFDMNTEAFF.

The chain has TRBV29-1 and TRBJ1-2; a weak D match, TRBD1 (6 bases). Germline loops: CDR1 SQVTM, CDR2 ANQGSEA. The CDR3 totals 11 residues. Trimming took off 3 bases at V and 8 bases at J, with 10 bases between the two ends. In nucleotides, the CDR3 is TGCAGCGTTGACAAAGGGGGGGGCTACACCTTC. Its translation: CSVDKGGGYTF.

This clone came up once. Here the CDR3 reads CASSRSGRAWYEQYF. CDR3 nucleotides: TGTGCCAGCAGCCGTAGCGGGAGGGCCTGGTACGAGCAGTACTTC. V is TRBV11-1 and J is TRBJ2-7; 11 nucleotides agree with TRBD2. Germline lookup yields CDR1 SGHAT and CDR2 FQDESV (reference sequence). The CDR3 extends over 15 amino acids. The ends lost 5 bases at V and 4 bases at J; junction bases unmatched: 7. Full variable domain (rest looked up from reference TRBV11-1 and TRBJ2-7): EAEVAQSPRYKITEKSQAVAFWCDPISGHATLYWYRQILGQGPELLVQFQDESVVDDSQLPKDRFSAERLKGVDSTLKIQPAELGDSAMYLCASSRSGRAWYEQYFGPGTRLTVT.

Of note for this clone: Other DNA sequences in the same sample also yield this CDR3. The CDR3 spells CASRRGNQPQHF. The CDR3 DNA follows: TGTGCCAGCAGAAGGGGAAATCAGCCCCAGCATTTT. V and J are TRBV7-2 and TRBJ1-5; possibly TRBD1 for D (5 bases). The CDR3 loop spans 12 amino acids. The V end lost 6 bases, the J end lost 4 bases, and 7 bases lay between the germline ends. The germline gives CDR1 SGHTA, CDR2 FQGNSA.

The chain uses TRBV9 and TRBJ2-4; 12 nucleotides align to TRBD2. V dropped 3 bases and J dropped 0; count of bases not matched to a gene: 4. The CDR3 length is 17 residues. The V gene's germline CDR1 is SGDLS and CDR2 YYNGEE. The CDR3 DNA reads as TGTGCCAGCAGCGAGACTAGCGGGAGTGTAGCCAAAAACATTCAGTACTTC. Encoded protein: CASSETSGSVAKNIQYF.

A remark on this clone: Other DNA sequences in the same sample also yield this CDR3. The rearrangement joins TRBV7-2 to TRBJ2-1; D ambiguous. CDR1 is SGHTA and CDR2 is FQGNSA in the germline V gene. Trimming removed 1 base at V and 4 bases at J, with 5 bases between. CDR3 length: 13 amino acids. The DNA for the CDR3 is TGTGCCAGCAGCTTAGGCACTTACAATGAGCAGTTCTTC. It yields the protein CASSLGTYNEQFF.

This sequence joins TRBV28 and TRBJ2-5; weak D call: TRBD2 (6 bases). V lost 4 bases to trimming and J lost 5 bases, with 17 bases between them. The CDR3 is 15 residues long. Germline loops: CDR1 MDHEN, CDR2 SYDVKM. The CDR3 spells CASSSTKAGRETQYF. CDR3 in DNA: TGTGCCAGCAGTTCCACTAAGGCAGGGAGGGAGACCCAGTACTTC.

The V gene is TRBV6-6, the J gene TRBJ2-7, with a weak D call TRBD2 (6 bases). The V gene's germline CDR1 is MNHNY and CDR2 SVGAGI (reference sequence). V lost 5 bases, J lost 2 bases, and 10 bases lay in between. CDR3 length: 13 residues. CDR3 coding DNA: TGTGCCAGCAGTCAACGACTAGCCTACGAGCAGTACTTC. The encoded protein is CASSQRLAYEQYF.